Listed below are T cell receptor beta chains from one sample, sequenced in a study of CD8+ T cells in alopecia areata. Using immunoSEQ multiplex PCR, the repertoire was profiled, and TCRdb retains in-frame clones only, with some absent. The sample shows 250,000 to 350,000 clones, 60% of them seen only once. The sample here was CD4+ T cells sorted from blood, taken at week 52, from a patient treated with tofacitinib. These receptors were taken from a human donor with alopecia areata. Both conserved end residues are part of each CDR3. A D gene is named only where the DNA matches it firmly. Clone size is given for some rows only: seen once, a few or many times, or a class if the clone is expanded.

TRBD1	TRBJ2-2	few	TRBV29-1	TGCAGCGTCCTGACAGGGGACACCGGGGAGCTGTTTTTT	CSVLTGDTGELFF
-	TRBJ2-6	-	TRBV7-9	TGTGCCAGCAGCCCATCCGGGGCCAACGTCCTGACTTTC	CASSPSGANVLTF
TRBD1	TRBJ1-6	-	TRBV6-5	TGTGCCAGCACCACAGGGGGAAATGGTTCACCCCTCCACTTT	CASTTGGNGSPLHF
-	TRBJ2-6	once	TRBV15	TGTGCCACCAGCATCCTGTTTGGGGCCAACGTCCTGACTTTC	CATSILFGANVLTF
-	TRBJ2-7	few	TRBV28	TGTGCCAGCAGTTCCAGTTACGAGCAGTACTTC	CASSSSYEQYF
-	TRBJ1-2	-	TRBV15	TGTGCCACCAACACCCCCCGGGGGTATGGCTACACCTTC	CATNTPRGYGYTF
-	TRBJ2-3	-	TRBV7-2	TGTGCCAGCAGCTTAGATCGGCCTAGATACTCAGATACGCAGTATTTT	CASSLDRPRYSDTQYF
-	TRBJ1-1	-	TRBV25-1	TGTGCCAGCAGTGGGACCGTCCGACAGAGGGGGGGCCTAGGAGCTTTCTTT	CASSGTVRQRGGLGAFF
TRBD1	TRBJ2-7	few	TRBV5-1	TGCGCCAGCAGCCCCGGGACAGCTGACTCCTACGAGCAGTACTTC	CASSPGTADSYEQYF
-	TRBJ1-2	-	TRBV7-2	TGTGCCAGCAGCGCCACGATATATGGCTACACCTTC	CASSATIYGYTF
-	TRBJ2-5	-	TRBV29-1	TGCAGCGTTACCCTGGCCCAAGAGACCCAGTACTTC	CSVTLAQETQYF
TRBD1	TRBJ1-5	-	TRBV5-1	TGCGCCAGCAGCAAGGGACAGGGCGGTCAGCCCCAGCATTTT	CASSKGQGGQPQHF
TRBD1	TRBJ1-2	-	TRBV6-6	TGTGCCAGCAGTTACTATCGGGACAGAGAAGGCTACACCTTC	CASSYYRDREGYTF
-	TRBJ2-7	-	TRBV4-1	TGCGCCAGCAGCCACCAAAACATAGCGGCGCCTGGCTACGAGCAGTACTTC	CASSHQNIAAPGYEQYF
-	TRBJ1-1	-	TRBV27	TGTGCCAGCAGTTTTATAGGGAATCGTGAAGCTTTCTTT	CASSFIGNREAFF
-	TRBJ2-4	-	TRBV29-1	TGCAGCGTTGTGAGCAAAAACATTCAGTACTTC	CSVVSKNIQYF
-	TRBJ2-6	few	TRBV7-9	TGTGCCAGCAGCTCCGTGACCGCCTCTGGGGCCAACGTCCTGACTTTC	CASSSVTASGANVLTF
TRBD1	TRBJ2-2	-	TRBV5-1	TGCGCCAGCAGCTTGGGGACAGGGATCGGGGAGCTGTTTTTT	CASSLGTGIGELFF
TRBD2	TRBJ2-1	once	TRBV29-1	TGCAGCGTTGAAGCGGGACTAGTCCGCTACAATGAGCAGTTCTTC	CSVEAGLVRYNEQFF
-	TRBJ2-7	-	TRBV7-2	TGTGCCAGCAGCGGAGGGGGATACAGCTCCTACGAGCAGTACTTC	CASSGGGYSSYEQYF
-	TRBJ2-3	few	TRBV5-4	TGTGCCAGCAGCCAAGCAACGGCGGGGGCCTCCACAGATACGCAGTATTTT	CASSQATAGASTDTQYF
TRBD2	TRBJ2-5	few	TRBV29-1	TGCAGCGTCCAATATAGCGGGGGGACGGCGGAGACCCAGTACTTC	CSVQYSGGTAETQYF
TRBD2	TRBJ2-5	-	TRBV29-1	TGCAGCGTTTCCGGGGGGGCTATGGAGACCCAGTACTTC	CSVSGGAMETQYF
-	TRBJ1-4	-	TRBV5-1	TGCGCCAGCAGCTTTACTGGAAGTGATGAAAAACTGTTTTTT	CASSFTGSDEKLFF
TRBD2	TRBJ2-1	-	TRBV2	TGTGCCAGCAGTGAGGGGAGGGACAATGAGCAGTTCTTC	CASSEGRDNEQFF
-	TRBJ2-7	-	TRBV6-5	TGTGCCAGCGCCCGTCCGGGACAAACCTACGAGCAGTACTTC	CASARPGQTYEQYF
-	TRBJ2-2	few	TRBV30	TGTGCCTGTGAGGGGACACCGAACACCGGGGAGCTGTTTTTT	CACEGTPNTGELFF
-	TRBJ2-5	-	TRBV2	TGTGCCAGCAGTGATCCCGCCTCCCCCGAGACCCAGTACTTC	CASSDPASPETQYF
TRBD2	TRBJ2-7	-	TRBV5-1	TGCGCCAGCAGCTTGGTTAGCGGGGGCTCCTACGAGCAGTACTTC	CASSLVSGGSYEQYF
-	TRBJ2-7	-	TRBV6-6	TGTGCCAGCAGTTACTTCGGACAGACCGAGCAGTACTTC	CASSYFGQTEQYF
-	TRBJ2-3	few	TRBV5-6	TGTGCCAGCAGCTTTGGAACAGATACGCAGTATTTT	CASSFGTDTQYF
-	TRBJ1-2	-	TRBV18	TGTGCCAGCTCACCCGGGAGGGGAATTGGCGGCTACACCTTC	CASSPGRGIGGYTF
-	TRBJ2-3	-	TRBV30	TGTGCCAGTAGTCCTCTCCGGGGGCCGTCGTTGACGCAGTATTTT	CASSPLRGPSLTQYF
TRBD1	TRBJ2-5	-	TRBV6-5	TGTGCCAGCAGTTACGGGGACAGGGAGACCCAGTACTTC	CASSYGDRETQYF
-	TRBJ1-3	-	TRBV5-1	TGCGCCAGCAGCTTCAACTCTGGAAACACCATATATTTT	CASSFNSGNTIYF
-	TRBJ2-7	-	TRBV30	TGTGCCTGGAGCCGTGGGAGCTCCTACGAGCAGTACTTC	CAWSRGSSYEQYF
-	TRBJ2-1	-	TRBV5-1	TGCGCCAGCAGCACACCGGGATTCTACAATGAGCAGTTCTTC	CASSTPGFYNEQFF
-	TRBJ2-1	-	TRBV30	TGTGCCTGGAGTCGTAGGGGGGCGCAAGAAAGGGTCTTC	CAWSRRGAQERVF
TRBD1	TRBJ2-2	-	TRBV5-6	TGTGCCAGCAGCGGGGACAGGGGCTTAGGGGAGCTGTTTTTT	CASSGDRGLGELFF
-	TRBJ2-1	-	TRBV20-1	TGCAGTGCTACCGACTGGGATGAGCAGTTCTTC	CSATDWDEQFF